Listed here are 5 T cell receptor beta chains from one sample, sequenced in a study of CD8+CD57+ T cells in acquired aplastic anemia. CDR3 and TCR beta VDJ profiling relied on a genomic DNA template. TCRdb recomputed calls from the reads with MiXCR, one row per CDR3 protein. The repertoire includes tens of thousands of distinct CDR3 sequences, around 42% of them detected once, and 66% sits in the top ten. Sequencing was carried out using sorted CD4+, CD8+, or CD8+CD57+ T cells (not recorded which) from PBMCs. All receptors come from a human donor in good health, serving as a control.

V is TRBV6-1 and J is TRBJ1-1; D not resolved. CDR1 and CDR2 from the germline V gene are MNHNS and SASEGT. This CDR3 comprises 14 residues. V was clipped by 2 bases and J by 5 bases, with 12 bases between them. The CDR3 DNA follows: TGTGCCAGCAGTGAAAGCCAGGAAGGGACTGAAGCTTTCTTT. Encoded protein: CASSESQEGTEAFF.

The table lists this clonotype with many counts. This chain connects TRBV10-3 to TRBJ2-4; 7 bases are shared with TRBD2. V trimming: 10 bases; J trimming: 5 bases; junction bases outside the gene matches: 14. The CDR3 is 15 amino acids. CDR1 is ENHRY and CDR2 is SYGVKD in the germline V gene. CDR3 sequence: CATLRPEAGENIQYF. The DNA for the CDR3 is TGTGCCACCCTCCGGCCCGAGGCGGGGGAAAACATTCAGTACTTC.

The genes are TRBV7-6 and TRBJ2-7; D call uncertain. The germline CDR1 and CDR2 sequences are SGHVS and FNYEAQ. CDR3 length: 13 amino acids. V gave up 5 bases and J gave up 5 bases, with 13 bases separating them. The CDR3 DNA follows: TGTGCCAGCAGCGCAACACCTAGGCACGAGCAGTACTTC. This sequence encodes CASSATPRHEQYF.

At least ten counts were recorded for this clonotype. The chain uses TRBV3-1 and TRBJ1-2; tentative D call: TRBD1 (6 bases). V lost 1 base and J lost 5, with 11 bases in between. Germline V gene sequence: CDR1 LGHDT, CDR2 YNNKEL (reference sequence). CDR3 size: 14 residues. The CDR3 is CASSQGRTAYGYTF. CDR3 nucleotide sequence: TGTGCCAGCAGCCAAGGGAGGACAGCATATGGCTACACCTTC. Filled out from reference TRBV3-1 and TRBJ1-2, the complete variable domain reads DTAVSQTPKYLVTQMGNDKSIKCEQNLGHDTMYWYKQDSKKFLKIMFSYNNKELIINETVPNRFSPKSPDKAHLNLHINSLELGDSAVYFCASSQGRTAYGYTFGSGTRLTVV.

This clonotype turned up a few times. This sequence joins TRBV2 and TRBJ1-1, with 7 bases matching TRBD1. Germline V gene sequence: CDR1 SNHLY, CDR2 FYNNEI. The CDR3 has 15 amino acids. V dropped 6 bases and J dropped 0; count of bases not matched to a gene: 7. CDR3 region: CASRGQWPLNTEAFF. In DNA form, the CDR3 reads TGTGCCAGCAGGGGACAGTGGCCCTTGAACACTGAAGCTTTCTTT. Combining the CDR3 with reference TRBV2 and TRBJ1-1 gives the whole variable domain EPEVTQTPSHQVTQMGQEVILRCVPISNHLYFYWYRQILGQKVEFLVSFYNNEISEKSEIFDDQFSVERPDGSNFTLKIRSTKLEDSAMYFCASRGQWPLNTEAFFGQGTRLTVV.